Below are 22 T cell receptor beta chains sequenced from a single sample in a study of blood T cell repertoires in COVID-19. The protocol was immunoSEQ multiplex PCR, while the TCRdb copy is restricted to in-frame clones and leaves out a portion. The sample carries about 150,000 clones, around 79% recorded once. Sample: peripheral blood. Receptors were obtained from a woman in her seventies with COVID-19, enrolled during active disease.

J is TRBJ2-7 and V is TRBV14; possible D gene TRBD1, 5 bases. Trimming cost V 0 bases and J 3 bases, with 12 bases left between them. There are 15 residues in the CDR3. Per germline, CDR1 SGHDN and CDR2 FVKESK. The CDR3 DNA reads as TGTGCCAGCAGCCAAGAGGGGCAGTACTTCTACGAGCAGTACTTC. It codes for CASSQEGQYFYEQYF.

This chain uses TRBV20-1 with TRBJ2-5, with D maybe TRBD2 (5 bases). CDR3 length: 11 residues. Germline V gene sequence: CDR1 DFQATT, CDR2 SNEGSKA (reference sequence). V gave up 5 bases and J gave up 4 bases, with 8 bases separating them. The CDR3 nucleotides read TGCAGTGCTGCCGCGGGAGAGACCCAGTACTTC. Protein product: CSAAAGETQYF.

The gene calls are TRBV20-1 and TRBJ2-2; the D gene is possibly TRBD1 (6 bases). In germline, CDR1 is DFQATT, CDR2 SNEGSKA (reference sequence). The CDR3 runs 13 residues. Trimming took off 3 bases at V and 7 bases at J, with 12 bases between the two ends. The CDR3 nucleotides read TGCAGTGCTAGTAACCAGGGGAGCGGGGAGCTGTTTTTT. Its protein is CSASNQGSGELFF.

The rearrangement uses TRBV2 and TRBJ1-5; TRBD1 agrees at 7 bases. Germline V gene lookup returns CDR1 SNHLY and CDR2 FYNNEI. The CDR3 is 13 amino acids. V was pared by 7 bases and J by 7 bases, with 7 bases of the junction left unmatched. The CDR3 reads CASTRGLSQPQHF. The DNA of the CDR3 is TGTGCCAGCACGAGGGGGCTTAGCCAGCCCCAGCATTTT. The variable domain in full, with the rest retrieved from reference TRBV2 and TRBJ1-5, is EPEVTQTPSHQVTQMGQEVILRCVPISNHLYFYWYRQILGQKVEFLVSFYNNEISEKSEIFDDQFSVERPDGSNFTLKIRSTKLEDSAMYFCASTRGLSQPQHFGDGTRLSIL.

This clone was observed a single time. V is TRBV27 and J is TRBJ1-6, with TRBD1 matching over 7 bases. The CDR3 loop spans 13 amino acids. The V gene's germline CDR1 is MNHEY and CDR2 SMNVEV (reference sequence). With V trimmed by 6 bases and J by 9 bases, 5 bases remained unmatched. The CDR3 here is CASSPDRVSPLHF. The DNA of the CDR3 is TGTGCCAGCAGCCCAGACAGGGTTTCACCCCTCCACTTT.

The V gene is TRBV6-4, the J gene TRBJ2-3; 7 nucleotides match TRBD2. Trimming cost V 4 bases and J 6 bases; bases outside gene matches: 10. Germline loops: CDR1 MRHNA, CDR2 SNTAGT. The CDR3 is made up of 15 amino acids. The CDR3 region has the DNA TGTGCCAGCAGTGCCAATGCTGGACTAGGCGATACGCAGTATTTT. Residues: CASSANAGLGDTQYF.

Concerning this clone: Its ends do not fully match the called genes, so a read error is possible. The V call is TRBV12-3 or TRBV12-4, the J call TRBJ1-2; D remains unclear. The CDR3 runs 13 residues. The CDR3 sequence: CASSSSSHSYTHF. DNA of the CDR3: TGTGCCAGCAGTTCTAGCTCGCATTCCTACACTCACTTC.

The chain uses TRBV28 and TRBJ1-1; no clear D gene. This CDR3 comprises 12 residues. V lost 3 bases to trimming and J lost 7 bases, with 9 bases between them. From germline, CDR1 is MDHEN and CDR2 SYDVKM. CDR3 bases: TGTGCCAGCAGTTTCTCGGGTTTTGAAGCTTTCTTT. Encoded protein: CASSFSGFEAFF. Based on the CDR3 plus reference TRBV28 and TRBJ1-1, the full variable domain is DVKVTQSSRYLVKRTGEKVFLECVQDMDHENMFWYRQDPGLGLRLIYFSYDVKMKEKGDIPEGYSVSREKKERFSLILESASTNQTSMYLCASSFSGFEAFFGQGTRLTVV.

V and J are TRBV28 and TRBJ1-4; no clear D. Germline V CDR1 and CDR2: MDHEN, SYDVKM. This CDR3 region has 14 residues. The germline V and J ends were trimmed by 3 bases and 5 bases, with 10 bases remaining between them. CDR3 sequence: CASSLAGTNEKLFF. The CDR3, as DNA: TGTGCCAGCAGTTTGGCAGGTACAAATGAAAAACTGTTTTTT. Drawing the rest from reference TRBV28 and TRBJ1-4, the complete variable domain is DVKVTQSSRYLVKRTGEKVFLECVQDMDHENMFWYRQDPGLGLRLIYFSYDVKMKEKGDIPEGYSVSREKKERFSLILESASTNQTSMYLCASSLAGTNEKLFFGSGTQLSVL.

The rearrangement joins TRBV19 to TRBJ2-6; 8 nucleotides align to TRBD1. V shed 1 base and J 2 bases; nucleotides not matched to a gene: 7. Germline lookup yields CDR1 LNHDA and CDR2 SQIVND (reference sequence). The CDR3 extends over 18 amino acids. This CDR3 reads CASSIGGLTGAGANVLTF. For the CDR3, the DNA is TGTGCCAGTAGTATAGGGGGCCTGACAGGGGCTGGGGCCAACGTCCTGACTTTC.

As DNA, the CDR3 is TGTGCCAGCAAACCGGGACAGGGTCCTTGGCGGCCCCAGCATTTT. Residues: CASKPGQGPWRPQHF. The rearrangement uses TRBV6-5 and TRBJ1-5; 9 bases line up with TRBD1. With V trimmed by 7 bases and J by 9 bases, 13 bases remained unmatched. Germline V CDR1 and CDR2: MNHEY, SVGAGI. The CDR3 is 15 residues long.

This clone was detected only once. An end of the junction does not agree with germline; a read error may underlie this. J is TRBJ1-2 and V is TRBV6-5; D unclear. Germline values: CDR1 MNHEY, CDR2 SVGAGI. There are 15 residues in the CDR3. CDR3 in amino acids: CASSYSRAVNYGYTF. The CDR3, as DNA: TGTGCCAGCAGCTACTCGAGGGCAGTGAACTATGGCTACACCTTC.

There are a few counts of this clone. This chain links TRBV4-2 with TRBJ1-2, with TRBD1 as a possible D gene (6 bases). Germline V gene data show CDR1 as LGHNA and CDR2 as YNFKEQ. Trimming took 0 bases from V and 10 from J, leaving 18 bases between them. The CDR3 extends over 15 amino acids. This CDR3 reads CASSQDHGGRMDYTF. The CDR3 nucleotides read TGTGCCAGCAGCCAAGATCATGGGGGCCGCATGGACTACACCTTC.

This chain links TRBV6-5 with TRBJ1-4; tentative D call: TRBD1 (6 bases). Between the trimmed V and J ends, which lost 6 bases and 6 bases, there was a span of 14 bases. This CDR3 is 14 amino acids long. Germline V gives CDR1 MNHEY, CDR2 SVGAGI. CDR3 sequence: CASSAPHRDEKLFF. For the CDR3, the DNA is TGTGCCAGCAGCGCCCCTCACAGGGATGAAAAACTGTTTTTT.

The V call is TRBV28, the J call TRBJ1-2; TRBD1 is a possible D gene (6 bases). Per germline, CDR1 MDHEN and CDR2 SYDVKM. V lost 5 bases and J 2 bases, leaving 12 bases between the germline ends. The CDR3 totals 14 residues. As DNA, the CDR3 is TGTGCCAGCAGTCAAACAGGGAAAAACTATGGCTACACCTTC. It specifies CASSQTGKNYGYTF.

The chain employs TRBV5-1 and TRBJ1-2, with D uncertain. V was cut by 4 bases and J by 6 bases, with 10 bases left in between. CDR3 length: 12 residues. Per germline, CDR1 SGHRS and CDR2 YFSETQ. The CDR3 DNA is TGCGCCAGCAGCACGGACTCGCATGGCTACACCTTC. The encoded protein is CASSTDSHGYTF.

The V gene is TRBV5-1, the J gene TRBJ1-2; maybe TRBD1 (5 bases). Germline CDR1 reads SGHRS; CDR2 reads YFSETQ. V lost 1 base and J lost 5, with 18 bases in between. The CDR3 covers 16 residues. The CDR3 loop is CASSLPSSQGLYGYTF. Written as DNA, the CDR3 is TGCGCCAGCAGCTTGCCCTCCTCGCAGGGCCTATATGGCTACACCTTC.

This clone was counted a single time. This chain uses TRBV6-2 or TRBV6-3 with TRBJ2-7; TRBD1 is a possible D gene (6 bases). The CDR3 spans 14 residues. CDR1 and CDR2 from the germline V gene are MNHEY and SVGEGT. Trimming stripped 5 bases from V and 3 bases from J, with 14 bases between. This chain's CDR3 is CASSDPRGNYEQYF. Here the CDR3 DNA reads TGTGCCAGCAGTGACCCGAGGGGGAACTACGAGCAGTACTTC.

CDR3 region: CASSVEFGTGTYTQYF. Written as DNA, the CDR3 is TGTGCCAGCAGCGTAGAGTTCGGGACAGGGACATATACGCAGTATTTT. The V gene is TRBV9, the J gene TRBJ2-3; 9 bases agree with TRBD1. The germline V gene has CDR1 SGDLS and CDR2 YYNGEE. The CDR3 is made up of 16 amino acids. J was trimmed by 7 bases and V by 0 bases; bases with no gene match: 9.

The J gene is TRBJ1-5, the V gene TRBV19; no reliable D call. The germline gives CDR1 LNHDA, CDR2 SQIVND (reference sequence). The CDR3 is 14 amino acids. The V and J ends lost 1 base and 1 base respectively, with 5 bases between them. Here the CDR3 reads CASSIVGSNQPQHF. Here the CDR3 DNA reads TGTGCCAGTAGTATAGTGGGCAGCAATCAGCCCCAGCATTTT.

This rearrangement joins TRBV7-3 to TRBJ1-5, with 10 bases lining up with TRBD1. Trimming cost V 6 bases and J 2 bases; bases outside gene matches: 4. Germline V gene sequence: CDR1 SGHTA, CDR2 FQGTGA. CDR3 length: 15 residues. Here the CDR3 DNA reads TGTGCCAGCAGTCAGACAGGGGGCGGCAATCAGCCCCAGCATTTT. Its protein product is CASSQTGGGNQPQHF.

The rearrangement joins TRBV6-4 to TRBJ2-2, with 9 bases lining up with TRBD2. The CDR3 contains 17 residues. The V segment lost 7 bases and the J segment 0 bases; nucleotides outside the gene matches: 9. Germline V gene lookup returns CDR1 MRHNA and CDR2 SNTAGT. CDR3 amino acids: CASTPQAGGANTGELFF. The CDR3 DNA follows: TGTGCCAGCACCCCCCAAGCGGGGGGCGCGAACACCGGGGAGCTGTTTTTT.